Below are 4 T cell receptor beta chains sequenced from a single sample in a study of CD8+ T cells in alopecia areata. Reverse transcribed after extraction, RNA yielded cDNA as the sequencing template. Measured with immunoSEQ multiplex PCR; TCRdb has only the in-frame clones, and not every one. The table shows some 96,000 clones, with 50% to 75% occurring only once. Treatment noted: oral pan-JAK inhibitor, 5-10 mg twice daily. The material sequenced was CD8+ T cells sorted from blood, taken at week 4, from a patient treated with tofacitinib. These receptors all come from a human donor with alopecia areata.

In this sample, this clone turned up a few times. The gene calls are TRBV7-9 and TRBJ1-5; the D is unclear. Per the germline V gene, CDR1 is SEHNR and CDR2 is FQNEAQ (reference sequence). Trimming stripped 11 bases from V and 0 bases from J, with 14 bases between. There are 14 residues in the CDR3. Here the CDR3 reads CALTAVNSNQPQHF. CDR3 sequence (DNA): TGTGCCCTTACGGCAGTCAATAGCAATCAGCCCCAGCATTTT.

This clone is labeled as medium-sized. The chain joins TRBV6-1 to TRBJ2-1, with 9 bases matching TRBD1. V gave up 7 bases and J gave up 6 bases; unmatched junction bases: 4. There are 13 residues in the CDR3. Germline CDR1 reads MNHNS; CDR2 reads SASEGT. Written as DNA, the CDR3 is TGTGCCAGCATGACAGGGGGAAGCAATGAGCAGTTCTTC. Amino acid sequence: CASMTGGSNEQFF.

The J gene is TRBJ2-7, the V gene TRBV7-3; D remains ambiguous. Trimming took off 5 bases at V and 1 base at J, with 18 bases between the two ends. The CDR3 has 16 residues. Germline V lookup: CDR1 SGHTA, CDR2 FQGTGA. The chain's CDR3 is CASSQGSGRSSYEQYF. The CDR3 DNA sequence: TGTGCCAGCAGCCAAGGGTCAGGACGATCTTCCTACGAGCAGTACTTC.

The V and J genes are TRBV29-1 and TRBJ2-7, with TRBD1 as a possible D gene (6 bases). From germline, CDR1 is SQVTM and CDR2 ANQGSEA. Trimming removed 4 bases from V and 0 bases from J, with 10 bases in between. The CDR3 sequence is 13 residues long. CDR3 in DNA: TGCAGCGTTGCTAGGGGGAACTCCTACGAGCAGTACTTC. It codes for CSVARGNSYEQYF.